Described below is a single T cell receptor (beta chain) sequence and its context. This clonotype has at least ten counts. This clone's antigen is unknown. Base qualities are not recorded, but no much larger clone differs from it by a single base. The data are from a study of T cells after yellow fever vaccination (dated by TCRdb to the late 2010s). About the investigation overall: Libraries from fractions with low cell numbers were prepared with the SMART-Seq v4 Ultra Low Input RNA kit. To follow T-cell clones before and after both primary and booster YFV17D yellow fever vaccination, bulk TCR alpha and beta repertoires underwent longitudinal sequencing. Two healthy male donors, one aged 18 to 30 and one aged 30 to 39 years, made up the cohort. Bulk PBMC replicates and cell subsets were isolated from blood drawn at multiple timepoints before and after both primary and secondary immunization. Broad study findings and their caveats: Most clones expanded after primary vaccination (about 95% of CD4 and 80% to 90% of CD8) were re-detected after the booster, suggesting that broad memory maintenance occurred. Because the study included only two donors, the extent to which the findings can be generalized is limited. A small share of clonotypes occurred in both CD4 and CD8 compartments, likely arising from convergent recombination. The secondary T-cell response was found to be weaker but faster than the primary response, with a peak reached on day 5 rather than on day 15. Computational filtering was needed because FACS-sorted repertoires could contain abundant contaminating clonotypes from the bulk population.

In the paper's terms, the treatment or condition label means: live attenuated yellow fever vaccine strain. PBMCs were isolated from peripheral blood using a standard Ficoll-Paque protocol. Dynabeads CD4 and CD8 positive selection kits were used to isolate the CD4 and CD8 T-cell fractions. RNA was extracted with TriZol from bulk PBMCs, CD4 and CD8 fractions, and dextramer-positive and dextramer-negative fractions. Germline trimming: 5 bases from V, 6 bases from J; junction bases outside gene matches: 9. The germline V gene supplies CDR1 SGHVS and CDR2 FNYEAQ. The CDR3 runs 16 amino acids, cysteine and phenylalanine included. The retained sequence is limited to the CDR3, 48 bases, with the frame set at the first base. TCR cDNA was synthesized by 5'RACE template switching, which introduced a universal primer site and unique molecular identifiers. Priming of cDNA synthesis was performed from both the TCR alpha and TCR beta constant segments. Two PCR steps were used to amplify libraries, with sample barcodes and sequencing adapters being added in the second step. Libraries were sequenced on Illumina HiSeq 2500 (2x100 bp) or NovaSeq (2x150 bp). On the study's bioinformatics: Reads were demultiplexed and collapsed into UMI consensus sequences with MIGEC, and V(D)J alignment was performed with MiXCR. Vaccine-responding clonotypes were defined with edgeR using replicate PBMC samples, requiring FDR below 0.01 and a log2 fold change above 5 up to day 15. Each bulk clonotype received a CD4 or CD8 identity based on whether the sequenced CD4 or CD8 repertoire contained that clonotype at higher abundance. TCRdb trimmed the raw reads at Q25, called clones with MiXCR and kept productive beta chains. Entries that share a CDR3 protein sequence are merged under the most common genes and DNA. The authors' filters were not applied to this entry. The sample table lists 29,000 or so distinct CDR3 sequences, less than 5.5% of them with a count of one. The leading ten clones occupy roughly 41% of the sample.

Material: CD8+ T cells sorted from PBMCs, obtained 10 days after the yellow fever booster vaccination. This receptor was obtained from a man younger than 45 who received the YFV17D yellow fever vaccine. The rearranged segments are TRBV7-6 and TRBJ2-2; TRBD2 aligns with 10 central bases. This receptor carries the CDR3 CASSPPLAGASGELFF. The bases are TGTGCCAGCAGCCCCCCCCTAGCGGGAGCATCCGGGGAGCTGTTTTTT.